This is a list of T cell receptor beta chains from one sample in a study of OX40 agonist ivuxolimab in advanced cancers. The assay was immunoSEQ multiplex PCR, and TCRdb's table has in-frame clones only and misses some. Of approximately 21,000 clones in the sample, 65% to 90% were seen once. Specimen: CD4+ or CD8+ T cells sorted from blood, collected in a trial of the OX40 agonist ivuxolimab. These receptors were taken from an adult with an advanced solid tumor such as melanoma, head and neck, liver or kidney cancer. Both conserved end residues are part of each CDR3. D genes are given only for firm matches. Clone size is given for some rows only: seen once, a few or many times, or a class if the clone is expanded.

TRBV18	-	once	TRBJ1-2	TGTGCCAGCTCACCGGGGTCGGACTATGGCTACACCTTC	CASSPGSDYGYTF
TRBV6-5	-	-	TRBJ1-5	TGTGCCAGCAGTTACGAGCAGGGACGACAGCCCCAGCATTTT	CASSYEQGRQPQHF
TRBV7-9	TRBD1	-	TRBJ2-7	TGTGCCAGCAGCTTAGCGCAAACAGGGGGCCGTCGCGAGCAGTACTTC	CASSLAQTGGRREQYF
TRBV10-2	-	-	TRBJ1-3	TGCGCCGCGAGGGGTAGCTCTGGAAACACCATATATTTT	CAARGSSGNTIYF
TRBV10-2	-	-	TRBJ2-7	TGCGCCACCAGGAGCGGGTTCTACGAGCAGTACTTC	CATRSGFYEQYF
TRBV19	TRBD2	-	TRBJ2-3	TGTGCCAGTAGCCGACTAGCGGGGGGCAAAGATACGCAGTATTTT	CASSRLAGGKDTQYF
TRBV11-2	-	-	TRBJ2-1	TGTGCCAGCAGCTTAGATCTTTGGCAGGAAACCTACAATGAGCAGTTCTTC	CASSLDLWQETYNEQFF
TRBV6-4	TRBD2	-	TRBJ2-1	TGTGCCAGCAGAGGACTAGCGGGGGGGCCAAATGAGCAGTTCTTC	CASRGLAGGPNEQFF
TRBV6-4	-	-	TRBJ2-1	TGTGCCAGCAGTGACACCAGGGGTAATGAGCAGTTCTTC	CASSDTRGNEQFF
TRBV18	-	few	TRBJ1-3	TGTGCCAGCTCACCATTGGGGTACGACATATATTTT	CASSPLGYDIYF
TRBV6-6	-	-	TRBJ1-6	TGTGCCAGCAGTTCACAGGGAACTCGGTCACCCCTCCACTTT	CASSSQGTRSPLHF
TRBV29-1	-	-	TRBJ1-2	TGCAGCGTTGAAGAGTACCAATCCTATGGCTACACCTTC	CSVEEYQSYGYTF
TRBV28	-	once	TRBJ1-5	TGTGCCAGCAGTCCATCGTTAGTTGGGGGCAATCAGCCCCAGCATTTT	CASSPSLVGGNQPQHF
TRBV28	-	-	TRBJ1-5	TGTGCCAGCAGGGGCTCCGATCAGCCCCAGCATTTT	CASRGSDQPQHF
TRBV18	-	-	TRBJ2-3	TGTGCCAGCTCACCACCTAGCTTAGGCACAGATACGCAGTATTTT	CASSPPSLGTDTQYF
TRBV27	TRBD1	once	TRBJ1-2	TGTGCCAGCAGTCCTTTTTATACGGGACAGAAGAACTATGGCTACACCTTC	CASSPFYTGQKNYGYTF
TRBV19	-	-	TRBJ1-3	TGTGCCAGTAGTATAAGCGGCGGAAACACCATATATTTT	CASSISGGNTIYF
TRBV27	-	-	TRBJ1-3	TGTGCCAGCAGTAGTCTGAAGGGGGTAGAAAACACCATATATTTT	CASSSLKGVENTIYF
TRBV5-4	-	-	TRBJ2-2	TGTGCCAGCAGCTTATCGGCCCCGAACACCGGGGAGCTGTTTTTT	CASSLSAPNTGELFF
TRBV11-2	-	-	TRBJ2-5	TGTGCCAGCAGCTTAGATCAAGAGACCCAGTACTTC	CASSLDQETQYF
TRBV7-2	-	-	TRBJ2-7	TGTGCCAGCAGCTTGGGGGTCGGGGAGCAGTACTTC	CASSLGVGEQYF
TRBV9	-	-	TRBJ2-7	TGTGCCAGCAGCGTCGGGACACTCGATAGCGAGCAGTACTTC	CASSVGTLDSEQYF
TRBV4-1	TRBD2	-	TRBJ2-7	TGCGCCAGCAGCCAAGGACTAGCGGGGGAGTACGAGCAGTACTTC	CASSQGLAGEYEQYF
TRBV30	TRBD1	-	TRBJ2-7	TGTGCCTGGTCTGGGGGACAGCTTCTCTACGAGCAGTACTTC	CAWSGGQLLYEQYF
TRBV5-4	-	once	TRBJ1-3	TGTGCCAGCAGCTCGGCGGACAGTAACTCTGGAAACACCATATATTTT	CASSSADSNSGNTIYF
TRBV20-1	-	-	TRBJ2-1	TGCAGAGCGACTGTATACAATGAGCAGTTCTTC	CRATVYNEQFF
TRBV18	-	-	TRBJ2-5	TGTGCCAGCTCACGAGTGCCGGGCCTCCCTTGGGAAGAGACCCAGTACTTC	CASSRVPGLPWEETQYF
TRBV19	-	-	TRBJ2-1	TGTGCCAGTAGTAGGGGCGAGCGGGTCTCCTACAATGAGCAGTTCTTC	CASSRGERVSYNEQFF
TRBV5-4	-	-	TRBJ1-2	TGTGCCAGCAGCCCTGGGGCGGGCCCCTATGGCTACACCTTC	CASSPGAGPYGYTF
TRBV4-3	TRBD1	-	TRBJ1-4	TGCGCCAGCAGCCAAGACGTACAGGGGATCTTCGTTAATGAAAAACTGTTTTTT	CASSQDVQGIFVNEKLFF
TRBV5-1	TRBD1	-	TRBJ1-2	TGCGCCAGCAGCCCCGCTCCCGACAGGGATTACACCTTC	CASSPAPDRDYTF
TRBV7-2	TRBD2	-	TRBJ2-3	TGTGCCAGCAGCTTAGTAGGACGGGGGGGCCGAGGAGATACGCAGTATTTT	CASSLVGRGGRGDTQYF
TRBV7-8	-	-	TRBJ1-4	TGTGCCAGCAGCTTAACGTACAGACTTAATGAAAAACTGTTTTTT	CASSLTYRLNEKLFF
TRBV9	-	-	TRBJ1-1	TGTGCCAGCAGCGCTTTGCGGTTAGCCTCCACTGAAGCTTTCTTT	CASSALRLASTEAFF
TRBV5-1	-	-	TRBJ2-1	TGCGCCAGCAGCATCCCATGGCGGAACCCCTACAATGAGCAGTTCTTC	CASSIPWRNPYNEQFF
TRBV5-1	-	once	TRBJ2-2	TGCGCCACTCCGGACGGGCTCACCGGGGAGCTGTTTTTT	CATPDGLTGELFF
TRBV4-3	-	-	TRBJ2-7	TGCGCCAGCAGCCAAGCTAGCAGGTCCTACGAGCAGTACTTC	CASSQASRSYEQYF
TRBV7-2	-	once	TRBJ1-2	TGTGCCAGCAGCTTGGCCACCTATGGCTACACCTTC	CASSLATYGYTF
TRBV7-2	-	-	TRBJ2-7	TGTGCCAGCAGCTTAATCCGCCGGATCCCTGGAGGGGAGCAGTACTTC	CASSLIRRIPGGEQYF
TRBV7-9	-	-	TRBJ1-2	TGTGCCAGCAGCTTAGCAGCCATCGTAAATGGCTACACCTTC	CASSLAAIVNGYTF
TRBV13	TRBD1	-	TRBJ2-4	TGTGCCAGCAGCGCTTCCGGGACAGGGTCGAACATTCAGTACTTC	CASSASGTGSNIQYF
TRBV28	-	-	TRBJ2-7	TGTGCCAGCAGCTGGACGGTCTACGAGCAGTACTTC	CASSWTVYEQYF
TRBV5-1	-	-	TRBJ2-3	TGCGCCAGCAGCATCCAACCAATTACTAGCACAGATACGCAGTATTTT	CASSIQPITSTDTQYF
TRBV7-2	-	-	TRBJ2-7	TGTGCCAGCAGCTTGCGCCCGGGGGACTACGAGCAGTACTTC	CASSLRPGDYEQYF
TRBV28	-	-	TRBJ2-5	TGTGCCAGCAGTTTATTGGTGGGGACCCAGTACTTC	CASSLLVGTQYF
TRBV4-1	TRBD1	few	TRBJ1-2	TGCGCCAGCAGAATCCCGGGACAGAATAACTATGGCTACACCTTC	CASRIPGQNNYGYTF
TRBV9	TRBD1	-	TRBJ2-3	TGTGCCAGCAGCGCCCGGACAGGGTTCCTCCGGGATACGCAGTATTTT	CASSARTGFLRDTQYF
TRBV6-6	-	-	TRBJ1-6	TGTGCCAGCAGGCCCAGGGGTGCACCCCTCCACTTT	CASRPRGAPLHF
TRBV5-1	-	-	TRBJ1-4	TGCGCCAGCAGCTTACAGGGCCCTCCTAATGAAAAACTGTTTTTT	CASSLQGPPNEKLFF
TRBV5-1	-	-	TRBJ2-3	TGCGCCAGCAGCTTACAGGAGTACACAGATACGCAGTATTTT	CASSLQEYTDTQYF
TRBV7-9	TRBD1	-	TRBJ1-5	TGTGCCAGCAGCTTGGATACAGGGGATCAGCCCCAGCATTTT	CASSLDTGDQPQHF
TRBV5-6	-	-	TRBJ1-4	TGTGCCAGCAGCTTTTGGGTCTCAAGGACAGCAAGGGAAAAACTGTTTTTT	CASSFWVSRTAREKLFF
TRBV5-6	TRBD2	-	TRBJ2-1	TGTGCCAGCAGCCGGTTCTCGCGGGGGGGCCTCGGCTCCTACAATGAGCAGTTCTTC	CASSRFSRGGLGSYNEQFF
TRBV11-2	-	medium-sized	TRBJ1-2	TGTGCCAGCAGCGTCGGACAGTTGGACGGCTACACCTTC	CASSVGQLDGYTF
TRBV2	-	few	TRBJ1-2	TGTGCCAGCAGTTCCTATGGCTACACCTTC	CASSSYGYTF
TRBV7-9	-	-	TRBJ1-5	TGTGCCAGCAGCTTCCCAGGCAGGGAGAATCAGCCCCAGCATTTT	CASSFPGRENQPQHF